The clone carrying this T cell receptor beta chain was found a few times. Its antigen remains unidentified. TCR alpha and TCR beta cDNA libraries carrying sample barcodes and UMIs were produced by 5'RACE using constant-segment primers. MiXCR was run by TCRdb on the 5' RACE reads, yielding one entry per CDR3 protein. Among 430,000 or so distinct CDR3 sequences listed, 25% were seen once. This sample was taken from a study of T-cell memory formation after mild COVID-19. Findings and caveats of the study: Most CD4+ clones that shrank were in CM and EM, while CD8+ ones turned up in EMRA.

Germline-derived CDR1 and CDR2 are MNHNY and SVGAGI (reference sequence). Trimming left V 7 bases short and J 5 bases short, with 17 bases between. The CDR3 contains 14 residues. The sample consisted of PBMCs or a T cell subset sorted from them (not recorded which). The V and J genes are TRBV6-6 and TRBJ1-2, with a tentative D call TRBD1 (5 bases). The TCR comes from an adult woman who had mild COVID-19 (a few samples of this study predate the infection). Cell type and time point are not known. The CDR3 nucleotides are TGTGCCAGCAATCCTCTGAGTAAGGGGTATGGCTACACCTTC. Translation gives CASNPLSKGYGYTF.